The 16 T cell receptor beta chains below all came from one sample that was sequenced in a study of B cell selection in AIRE deficiency. Generated by immunoSEQ multiplex PCR, the TCRdb table keeps only in-frame clones and is missing some. The sample contains roughly 14,000 clones, about 93% of which appear only once. Regulatory T cells were sorted as CD4+CD25hiCD127low/negative. Sequenced sample: Tregs sorted from PBMCs. The receptors shown here come from a human donor with AIRE deficiency.

Here the CDR3 reads CASRKRDLTYEQYF. For the CDR3, the DNA is TGTGCCAGCAGGAAACGGGACCTAACCTACGAGCAGTACTTC. The chain employs TRBV28 and TRBJ2-7; TRBD1 or TRBD2 may be the D gene (5 bases each). Trimming pared 6 bases from V and 2 bases from J, leaving 14 bases between. CDR1 MDHEN and CDR2 SYDVKM come from the germline V gene. The CDR3 has 14 amino acids.

The chain uses TRBV28 and TRBJ1-3; tentatively, D is TRBD1 (5 bases). The V end lost 6 bases, the J end lost 4 bases, and 13 bases lay between the germline ends. This CDR3 has 14 residues. CDR1 MDHEN and CDR2 SYDVKM come from the germline V gene. The CDR3: CASRRGPAGNTIYF. The CDR3 region has the DNA TGTGCCAGCAGAAGGGGTCCGGCGGGAAACACCATATATTTT.

The rearrangement uses TRBV5-1 and TRBJ2-7; no clear D gene. V lost 4 bases and J 3 bases, leaving 14 bases between the germline ends. Germline CDR1 and CDR2: SGHRS and YFSETQ. The CDR3 has 14 amino acids. CDR3 protein: CASSPRPTFYEQYF. CDR3 coding DNA: TGCGCCAGCAGCCCCCGACCGACTTTCTACGAGCAGTACTTC. Full variable domain (remainder filled in from reference TRBV5-1 and TRBJ2-7): KAGVTQTPRYLIKTRGQQVTLSCSPISGHRSVSWYQQTPGQGLQFLFEYFSETQRNKGNFPGRFSGRQFSNSRSEMNVSTLELGDSALYLCASSPRPTFYEQYFGPGTRLTVT.

The rearrangement uses TRBV27 and TRBJ2-7; D ambiguous. Germline assignment: CDR1 MNHEY and CDR2 SMNVEV (reference sequence). The CDR3 runs 13 residues. The V end was cut by 5 bases, the J end by 4 bases, with 12 bases between. The CDR3 protein is CASSPSDRYEQYF. The CDR3 coding sequence is TGTGCCAGCAGTCCCAGTGATAGGTACGAGCAGTACTTC.

The chain combines TRBV18 with TRBJ1-2, with D possibly matching TRBD1 (6 bases). The germline gives CDR1 KGHSH, CDR2 LQKENI. The V gene lost 2 bases and the J gene lost 2 bases, with 6 bases spanning the gap. The CDR3 runs to 13 residues. In DNA, the CDR3 is TGTGCCAGCTCACCAACAGGGAACTATGGCTACACCTTC. This encodes CASSPTGNYGYTF.

V and J are TRBV7-9 and TRBJ2-5, with 8 bases lining up with TRBD1. The CDR3 consists of 15 residues. V shed 1 base, J shed 1 base, and the junction held 2 bases outside the gene matches. Germline loops: CDR1 SEHNR, CDR2 FQNEAQ (reference sequence). This CDR3 reads CASSLDGQGQETQYF. Here the CDR3 DNA reads TGTGCCAGCAGCTTAGATGGACAGGGCCAAGAGACCCAGTACTTC.

The chain employs TRBV5-1 and TRBJ1-2; 9 bases align to TRBD1. The V gene end was trimmed by 3 bases and the J gene end by 7 bases; junction bases not matched to a gene: 10. CDR3 size: 15 residues. Looked up from germline, CDR1 is SGHRS and CDR2 is YFSETQ. CDR3 in amino acids: CASSWGGTGNVGYTF. The DNA for the CDR3 is TGCGCCAGCAGCTGGGGAGGGACAGGGAATGTTGGCTACACCTTC.

This chain uses TRBV5-1 with TRBJ2-7; possible D gene TRBD1, 6 bases. Germline assignment: CDR1 SGHRS and CDR2 YFSETQ. The CDR3 is 16 amino acids. V was cut by 4 bases and J by 4 bases, with 21 bases left in between. In nucleotides, the CDR3 is TGCGCCAGCAGCGGTGGGACACCCTCTTGGGGGTACGAGCAGTACTTC. Protein: CASSGGTPSWGYEQYF. Full variable domain (outside the CDR3, taken from reference TRBV5-1 and TRBJ2-7): KAGVTQTPRYLIKTRGQQVTLSCSPISGHRSVSWYQQTPGQGLQFLFEYFSETQRNKGNFPGRFSGRQFSNSRSEMNVSTLELGDSALYLCASSGGTPSWGYEQYFGPGTRLTVT.

This clone was detected once. One junction end disagrees with the germline gene, perhaps due to a read error. The rearrangement uses TRBV7-8 and TRBJ2-1, with D possibly being TRBD2 (6 bases). This CDR3 region has 16 residues. Germline CDR1 and CDR2: SGHVS and FQNEAQ. In DNA form, the CDR3 reads TGTGCCAGCAGCTGGGTAGCGGCTAGCTCCTACAATGAGCGGTTCTTC. Translation gives CASSWVAASSYNERFF.

The V gene is TRBV14, the J gene TRBJ2-1; 11 bases line up with TRBD2. Trimming at V came to 4 bases and at J to 7 bases, leaving 12 bases not matched to a gene. Germline CDR1 and CDR2: SGHDN and FVKESK. The CDR3 is made up of 17 amino acids. Here the CDR3 reads CASSPFTSGSLWNEQFF. CDR3 in DNA: TGTGCCAGCAGCCCCTTTACTAGCGGGAGTCTGTGGAATGAGCAGTTCTTC.

The rearrangement uses TRBV28 and TRBJ1-1, with TRBD1 identical over 7 bases. Unmatched junction bases numbered 10, after V lost 6 bases and J lost 6 bases. Per germline, CDR1 MDHEN and CDR2 SYDVKM. There are 14 residues in the CDR3. The CDR3 region has the DNA TGTGCCAGCAGCCTTATGAGGGGGCGGGCTGAAGCTTTCTTT. Protein product: CASSLMRGRAEAFF. Combining the CDR3 with reference TRBV28 and TRBJ1-1 gives the whole variable domain DVKVTQSSRYLVKRTGEKVFLECVQDMDHENMFWYRQDPGLGLRLIYFSYDVKMKEKGDIPEGYSVSREKKERFSLILESASTNQTSMYLCASSLMRGRAEAFFGQGTRLTVV.

The chain employs TRBV6-5 and TRBJ2-5; no firm D call. Germline assignment: CDR1 MNHEY and CDR2 SVGAGI. The CDR3 loop spans 14 amino acids. Between the trimmed V and J ends, which lost 1 base and 1 base, there was a span of 7 bases. CDR3 protein: CASSYFPFQETQYF. The CDR3 DNA reads as TGTGCCAGCAGTTACTTTCCATTCCAAGAGACCCAGTACTTC.

The V call is TRBV18, the J call TRBJ2-2, with D perhaps TRBD1 (6 bases). Germline V gene lookup returns CDR1 KGHSH and CDR2 LQKENI. Trimming cost V 7 bases and J 2 bases, with 14 bases left between them. This CDR3 comprises 15 residues. Here the CDR3 DNA reads TGTGCCAGCTTTTCCGGGACAACCAACACCGGGGAGCTGTTTTTT. It is translated as CASFSGTTNTGELFF.

The chain has TRBV5-5 and TRBJ2-1; 8 nucleotides line up with TRBD2. The CDR3 spans 15 residues. The V gene's germline CDR1 is SGHKS and CDR2 YYEKEE (reference sequence). J lost 9 bases, V lost 0 bases, and 8 bases had no gene match. The CDR3 loop reads CASSLVLAGPLEQFF. CDR3 nucleotide sequence: TGTGCCAGCAGCTTGGTTCTAGCGGGCCCGCTTGAGCAGTTCTTC.

The chain links TRBV7-2 to TRBJ2-3, with D perhaps given as TRBD1 or TRBD2 (5 bases each). The CDR3 spans 16 residues. Trimming removed 5 bases at V and 0 bases at J, with 15 bases between. Germline values: CDR1 SGHTA, CDR2 FQGNSA. CDR3 sequence reads: CASSRLGDDSTDTQYF. CDR3 sequence (DNA): TGTGCCAGCAGCCGGCTGGGGGACGACAGCACAGATACGCAGTATTTT.

This rearrangement joins TRBV28 to TRBJ2-1; 9 nucleotides agree with TRBD1. V dropped 6 bases and J dropped 8; count of bases not matched to a gene: 14. The CDR3 extends over 16 amino acids. From germline, CDR1 is MDHEN and CDR2 SYDVKM. The CDR3 region is CASSTSGQGISYEQFF. The CDR3 coding sequence is TGTGCCAGCAGCACAAGCGGACAGGGGATTAGCTATGAGCAGTTCTTC.